Following are 14 T cell receptor beta chains from one sample sequenced in a study of cytomegalovirus exposure and HLA in healthy donors. The study ran its PCR with 60 Vbeta and 13 Jbeta primers. Profiling relied on immunoSEQ multiplex PCR, and the TCRdb table lists in-frame clones only, not all of them. This table has 100,000 or so clones, 60% to 80% appearing once. Source material: PBMCs. The receptors here all came from a man aged 30-40 years in good health and CMV-seronegative.

The chain carries TRBV30 and TRBJ1-6; no definite D call. The V gene lost 5 bases and the J gene lost 12 bases, with 11 bases spanning the gap. This CDR3 has 11 amino acids. From germline, CDR1 is GTSNPN and CDR2 SVGIG (reference sequence). CDR3 loop: CAWSLGVPLHF. The CDR3 DNA follows: TGTGCCTGGTCATTAGGAGTACCCCTCCACTTT.

The V gene is TRBV19, the J gene TRBJ1-5; D possibly corresponds to TRBD1 (5 bases). The ends were cut back, 1 base at V and 7 bases at J, with 5 bases in the middle. The germline V gene encodes CDR1 LNHDA and CDR2 SQIVND (reference sequence). The CDR3 totals 12 residues. CDR3 amino acids: CASSIGTQPQHF. CDR3 coding DNA: TGTGCCAGTAGTATAGGGACACAGCCCCAGCATTTT.

V is TRBV2 and J is TRBJ1-2, with TRBD1 as a possible D gene (5 bases). The CDR3 runs 15 residues. The ends were cut back, 4 bases at V and 0 bases at J, with 12 bases in the middle. Germline CDR1 and CDR2: SNHLY and FYNNEI. The CDR3 here is CASSVIREANYGYTF. Written as DNA, the CDR3 is TGTGCCAGCAGTGTAATCAGGGAAGCTAACTATGGCTACACCTTC.

This sequence joins TRBV7-9 and TRBJ2-3; TRBD2 aligns across 14 bases. This CDR3 region has 19 residues. The V and J ends lost 5 bases and 0 bases, in that order; junction bases with no gene match: 10. Germline V CDR1 and CDR2: SEHNR, FQNEAQ (reference sequence). CDR3 sequence reads: CASSPGTSGSGDSTDTQYF. For the CDR3, the DNA is TGTGCCAGCAGCCCCGGGACTAGCGGGAGTGGGGATAGCACAGATACGCAGTATTTT.

This clone was detected only a few times. The chain combines TRBV28 with TRBJ2-1, with 8 bases fitting TRBD2. CDR1 is MDHEN and CDR2 is SYDVKM in the germline V gene. Trimming took 4 bases from V and 9 from J; bases not matched to a gene: 11. This CDR3 has 15 residues. The CDR3 loop is CASSSGGSGEGEQFF. For the CDR3, the DNA is TGTGCCAGCAGTTCGGGGGGGAGTGGAGAGGGTGAGCAGTTCTTC.

V gene TRBV6-1 combines with J gene TRBJ2-7, with 12 bases aligning to TRBD2. The ends lost 1 base at V and 4 bases at J; junction bases unmatched: 2. CDR1 and CDR2 from the germline V gene are MNHNS and SASEGT. CDR3 length: 15 amino acids. In nucleotides, the CDR3 is TGTGCCAGCAGTGAAGGACTAGCGGGAGTTTACGAGCAGTACTTC. It translates to CASSEGLAGVYEQYF.

This chain connects TRBV11-3 to TRBJ1-1; tentatively, D is TRBD1 (5 bases). Trimming cost V 5 bases and J 1 base, with 11 bases left between them. This CDR3 has 14 amino acids. Per germline, CDR1 SGHNT and CDR2 YENEEA. The DNA for the CDR3 is TGTGCCAGCAGCCTCGGGGGAAGGAACACTGAAGCTTTCTTT. Translated: CASSLGGRNTEAFF.

This clone was counted between two and nine times. V usage is TRBV28 and J usage is TRBJ2-1; 12 positions match TRBD2. V lost 8 bases, J lost 7 bases, and 12 bases stayed unmatched. Germline CDR1 and CDR2: MDHEN and SYDVKM. The CDR3 is 16 residues long. The CDR3 loop reads CASPPSGRALGNEQFF. The CDR3 DNA follows: TGTGCCAGCCCGCCTAGCGGGAGGGCCCTAGGGAATGAGCAGTTCTTC.

The sample holds a few counts of this clone. The chain is built from TRBV6-5 and TRBJ2-1; 11 bases are shared with TRBD2. V shed 2 bases, J shed 7 bases, and the junction held 7 bases outside the gene matches. Germline CDR1 reads MNHEY; CDR2 reads SVGAGI. The CDR3 sequence is 16 residues long. The CDR3 coding sequence is TGTGCCAGCAGTTACGCAACTAGCGGGAGTAAAAATGAGCAGTTCTTC. Translated, it gives CASSYATSGSKNEQFF.

This clone appeared a single time. This sequence joins TRBV10-3 and TRBJ2-1; 8 bases are a match to TRBD2. CDR1 and CDR2 (germline): ENHRY, SYGVKD. Trimming took 8 bases from V and 4 from J; bases not matched to a gene: 7. The CDR3 is 14 residues long. CDR3 sequence reads: CAIAAGLAYNEQFF. CDR3 DNA: TGTGCCATCGCTGCCGGACTAGCTTACAATGAGCAGTTCTTC.

This clone was observed a few times. The chain carries TRBV30 and TRBJ2-2; 7 bases fit TRBD1. The CDR3 length is 15 residues. V gave up 0 bases and J gave up 0 bases; unmatched junction bases: 1. From germline, CDR1 is GTSNPN and CDR2 SVGIG (reference sequence). CDR3 protein: CAWSVQGTNTGELFF. The CDR3 DNA reads as TGTGCCTGGAGTGTACAGGGGACGAACACCGGGGAGCTGTTTTTT.

DNA for the CDR3: TGTGCCAGCAGTGGTTGGGACAGCAGGCTCTATGGCTACACCTTC. This translates into CASSGWDSRLYGYTF. The chain combines TRBV28 with TRBJ1-2; 7 bases line up with TRBD1. The germline gives CDR1 MDHEN, CDR2 SYDVKM. This CDR3 contains 15 residues. V trimming: 5 bases; J trimming: 4 bases; junction bases outside the gene matches: 10.

The chain uses TRBV4-3 and TRBJ1-2; tentative D call: TRBD1 (6 bases). CDR3 size: 15 residues. Trimming cost V 4 bases and J 3 bases, with 15 bases left between them. Germline CDR1 and CDR2: LGHNA and YSLEER. The CDR3 here is CASSRATKGDYGYTF. The CDR3 DNA is TGCGCCAGCAGCCGAGCAACGAAGGGGGACTATGGCTACACCTTC.

With regard to this clone: Other DNA sequences within the sample encode an identical CDR3. This chain uses TRBV18 with TRBJ2-5; 7 bases fit TRBD2. The CDR3 is 13 amino acids. J lost 2 bases, V lost 3 bases, and 0 bases had no gene match. The germline gives CDR1 KGHSH, CDR2 LQKENI. The CDR3 loop reads CASSPGLQETQYF. CDR3 nucleotide sequence: TGTGCCAGCTCACCGGGACTACAAGAGACCCAGTACTTC.